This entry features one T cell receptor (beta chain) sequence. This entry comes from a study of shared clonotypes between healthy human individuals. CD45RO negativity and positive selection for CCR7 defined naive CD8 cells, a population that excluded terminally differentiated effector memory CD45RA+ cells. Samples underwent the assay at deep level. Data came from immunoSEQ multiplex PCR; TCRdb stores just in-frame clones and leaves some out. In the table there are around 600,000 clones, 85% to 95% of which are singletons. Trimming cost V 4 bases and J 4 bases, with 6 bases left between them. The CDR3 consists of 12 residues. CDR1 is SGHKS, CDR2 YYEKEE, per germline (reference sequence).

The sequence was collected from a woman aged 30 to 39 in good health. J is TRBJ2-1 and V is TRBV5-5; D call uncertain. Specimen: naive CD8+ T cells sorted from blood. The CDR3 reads CASSRRYNEQFF. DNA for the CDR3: TGTGCCAGCAGCCGTAGATACAATGAGCAGTTCTTC.